The 18 T cell receptor beta chains reported below all come from one sample, sequenced in a study of blood T cell repertoires in COVID-19 (dated by TCRdb to 2020 to 2022). The library was prepared using the immunoSEQ multiplex PCR assay. TCRdb stores this immuneACCESS table with in-frame sequences only. Part of the clones is absent; in the studies checked, under half of the shortfall reflects unresolved V genes, and no reason is known for the rest. A total of 250,000 to 350,000 clones appear in this sample, 75% to 95% of them only once. The top ten constitute 1% to 1.3% of the sample. Sequenced input: PBMCs or T cells enriched from blood (not recorded which). The receptors come from a woman under 40 who had recovered from COVID-19.

The chain carries TRBV6-5 and TRBJ1-2; 10 bases agree with TRBD1. This CDR3 contains 14 residues. Trimming cost V 5 bases and J 3 bases; bases outside gene matches: 3. Germline V gene data show CDR1 as MNHEY and CDR2 as SVGAGI. CDR3 loop: CASSRGQGDYGYTF. The CDR3, as DNA: TGTGCCAGCAGTCGTGGACAGGGGGACTATGGCTACACCTTC.

This chain uses TRBV19 with TRBJ1-2; unclear D gene. V was clipped by 1 base and J by 2 bases, with 11 bases between them. This CDR3 comprises 15 residues. CDR1 LNHDA and CDR2 SQIVND come from the germline V gene (reference sequence). CDR3 loop: CASSIAGRLNYGYTF. Written as DNA, the CDR3 is TGTGCCAGTAGTATAGCGGGTCGACTCAACTATGGCTACACCTTC.

The chain carries TRBV9 and TRBJ2-2; TRBD2 agrees at 7 bases. The CDR3 is made up of 16 amino acids. Germline V gene sequence: CDR1 SGDLS, CDR2 YYNGEE. V lost 6 bases and J lost 7; bases outside the gene matches: 15. Here the CDR3 DNA reads TGTGCCAGCACCCCCAATCGTGGGAGGGCCATCGGGGAGCTGTTTTTT. Protein: CASTPNRGRAIGELFF.

The rearrangement links TRBV7-9 to TRBJ2-2; TRBD1 matches 7 bases. The CDR3 totals 16 residues. Unmatched junction bases numbered 11, after V lost 7 bases and J lost 3 bases. Germline CDR1 reads SEHNR; CDR2 reads FQNEAQ (reference sequence). CDR3 in amino acids: CASTTRGGADTGELFF. DNA for the CDR3: TGTGCCAGCACTACTAGAGGGGGCGCGGACACCGGGGAGCTGTTTTTT.

The J gene is TRBJ2-7, the V gene TRBV28, with TRBD2 as a possible D gene (6 bases). V was shortened by 2 bases and J by 7 bases, with 21 bases between the two germline ends. This CDR3 is 16 amino acids long. Germline CDR1 reads MDHEN; CDR2 reads SYDVKM. CDR3: CASSLMSGARYGEQYF. The CDR3 coding sequence is TGTGCCAGCAGTTTAATGTCGGGAGCCCGATATGGAGAGCAGTACTTC.

The chain employs TRBV4-2 and TRBJ2-1, with D tentatively TRBD2 (6 bases). Germline-derived CDR1 and CDR2 are LGHNA and YNFKEQ. With 0 bases removed from V and 6 bases from J, the gap between germline ends came to 18 bases. This CDR3 comprises 17 residues. The CDR3 DNA follows: TGTGCCAGCAGCCAAGATAGCGGAGAACCTGGATTCAATGAGCAGTTCTTC. Its translation: CASSQDSGEPGFNEQFF.

The CDR3 nucleotides are TGTGCCAGTAGTACCTCAGGGGTTGAAGCTTTCTTT. As protein: CASSTSGVEAFF. The rearrangement links TRBV19 to TRBJ1-1; tentatively, D is TRBD1 (6 bases). V lost 4 bases and J lost 7, with 10 bases in between. Germline V gene lookup returns CDR1 LNHDA and CDR2 SQIVND (reference sequence). The CDR3 length is 12 residues.

The rearrangement links TRBV11-2 to TRBJ2-1, with no clear D. The CDR3 consists of 16 residues. Germline-derived CDR1 and CDR2 are SGHAT and FQNNGV. Trimming shortened V by 3 bases and J by 0 bases, and 12 bases separated the two germline ends. CDR3 in amino acids: CASSFDWRSSYNEQFF. CDR3 coding DNA: TGTGCCAGCAGCTTTGACTGGCGAAGCTCCTACAATGAGCAGTTCTTC.

The CDR3 nucleotides are TGTGCCAGCAGCTTGGGGCAGACTGTTAATTCACCCCTCCACTTT. Translating gives CASSLGQTVNSPLHF. The rearrangement uses TRBV11-2 and TRBJ1-6; tentative D call: TRBD1 (5 bases). The germline V gene has CDR1 SGHAT and CDR2 FQNNGV. The CDR3 extends over 15 amino acids. The ends were cut back, 3 bases at V and 6 bases at J, with 12 bases in the middle.

The chain has TRBV29-1 and TRBJ2-2; 8 bases map to TRBD1. V lost 7 bases, J lost 7 bases, and 11 bases stayed unmatched. This CDR3 comprises 14 residues. Germline V gene sequence: CDR1 SQVTM, CDR2 ANQGSEA. In nucleotides, the CDR3 is TGCAGCGCGACAGGGGTGGTGAGTGGCGGGGAGCTGTTTTTT. Amino acids: CSATGVVSGGELFF.

The chain links TRBV11-2 to TRBJ2-7, with 7 bases fitting TRBD2. Trimming at V came to 0 bases and at J to 1 base, leaving 3 bases not matched to a gene. CDR1 and CDR2 from the germline V gene are SGHAT and FQNNGV. The CDR3 loop spans 15 amino acids. The CDR3 DNA is TGTGCCAGCAGCTTAGACTCGGGACTATCCTACGAGCAGTACTTC. It encodes CASSLDSGLSYEQYF. The complete variable domain, with remaining parts taken from reference TRBV11-2 and TRBJ2-7, reads EAGVAQSPRYKIIEKRQSVAFWCNPISGHATLYWYQQILGQGPKLLIQFQNNGVVDDSQLPKDRFSAERLKGVDSTLKIQPAKLEDSAVYLCASSLDSGLSYEQYFGPGTRLTVT.

This chain joins TRBV30 and TRBJ2-6; 10 nucleotides align to TRBD2. Germline CDR1 GTSNPN, CDR2 SVGIG (reference sequence). The CDR3 covers 18 residues. After removal of 2 bases from V and 3 bases from J, the junction contained 10 bases not matched to a gene. This chain's CDR3 is CAWSRGLAAQLGANVLTF. In DNA form, the CDR3 reads TGTGCCTGGAGTCGCGGACTAGCGGCTCAACTTGGGGCCAACGTCCTGACTTTC.

This clone was observed once. CDR3 sequence: CASSLAPSRLQETQYF. In DNA form, the CDR3 reads TGTGCCAGCAGCTTAGCACCGTCTAGGCTCCAAGAGACCCAGTACTTC. The gene calls are TRBV11-2 and TRBJ2-5, with D uncertain. The CDR3 extends over 16 amino acids. V was clipped by 1 base and J by 1 base, with 13 bases between them. Germline assignment: CDR1 SGHAT and CDR2 FQNNGV.

This clone was seen just once. V gene TRBV11-2 combines with J gene TRBJ1-6; D uncertain. The V gene's germline CDR1 is SGHAT and CDR2 FQNNGV. Trimming shortened V by 0 bases and J by 13 bases, and 10 bases separated the two germline ends. The CDR3 consists of 13 residues. The CDR3 region is CASSLDRAGPLHF. The CDR3 DNA sequence: TGTGCCAGCAGCTTAGATCGTGCGGGTCCCCTCCACTTT.

The V gene is TRBV30, the J gene TRBJ2-7; D remains unclear. Per germline, CDR1 GTSNPN and CDR2 SVGIG (reference sequence). CDR3 length equals 12 residues. The V gene lost 1 base and the J gene lost 3 bases, with 7 bases spanning the gap. This CDR3 reads CAWSDSRYEQYF. In DNA, the CDR3 is TGTGCCTGGAGTGACTCCCGCTACGAGCAGTACTTC.

V and J are TRBV21-1 and TRBJ2-1; whether TRBD2, the table's D call, matches the DNA was not checked. TRBV21-1 counts as a pseudogene. The CDR3 contains 16 residues. CDR3 nucleotide sequence: TGTGCCAGCAGCCCAGCTGGACTAGCGAATTACAATGAGCAGTTCTTC. As protein: CASSPAGLANYNEQFF.

The CDR3 coding sequence is TGTGCCAGTAGGTACAGGGGGCTAGGCACTGAAGCTTTCTTT. Protein sequence: CASRYRGLGTEAFF. The V gene is TRBV19, the J gene TRBJ1-1; 9 positions match TRBD1. Germline values: CDR1 LNHDA, CDR2 SQIVND (reference sequence). This CDR3 contains 14 residues. With 6 bases clipped from V and 4 bases from J, the junction kept 6 bases outside the gene matches.

The CDR3 DNA reads TGTGCCAGCAGTTACCCCAATACGCAGTATTTT. It yields the protein CASSYPNTQYF. V is TRBV6-5 and J is TRBJ2-3; D gene uncertain. Germline CDR1 is MNHEY and CDR2 is SVGAGI. The ends were cut back, 2 bases at V and 7 bases at J, with 4 bases in the middle. The CDR3 loop spans 11 amino acids.